Listed below are T cell receptor beta chains from one sample, sequenced in a study of radiotherapy plus CTLA-4 blockade in lung cancer. The data were produced by immunoSEQ multiplex PCR, yet TCRdb's version contains in-frame clones alone and is incomplete. Of about 80,000 clones listed, more than 75% were seen once; the top ten hold about 2%. The sequenced sample was peripheral blood, obtained from a patient treated with radiotherapy plus ipilimumab. These receptors all come from a human donor with non-small cell lung cancer who had a partial response to radiotherapy plus ipilimumab. Each CDR3 is given with its conserved first and last residue. D genes are given only for firm matches. A clone size is listed for some rows: how often the clone was seen (once, few, many), or a class if it is expanded.

TRBJ2-1 once NA TRBV7-2 CASLPGYSTYNEQFF TGTGCCAGCCTCCCGGGGTATTCGACCTACAATGAGCAGTTCTTC
TRBJ2-1 NA TRBD2 TRBV11-2 CASSLESAGEGFF TGTGCCAGCAGCTTAGAGTCCGCGGGAGAGGGGTTCTTC
TRBJ1-1 NA TRBD1 TRBV5-4 CASSRGTGAEAFF TGTGCCAGCAGCCGCGGGACAGGGGCTGAAGCTTTCTTT
TRBJ2-4 NA NA TRBV19 CATSVAPAIAKNIQYF TGTGCCACTTCAGTAGCGCCAGCCATAGCCAAAAACATTCAGTACTTC
TRBJ2-1 NA NA TRBV7-9 CASSLARMSFNEQFF TGTGCCAGCAGCTTAGCGAGGATGAGTTTCAATGAGCAGTTCTTC
TRBJ2-6 few NA TRBV29-1 CSVTASGANVLTF TGCAGCGTGACAGCGTCTGGGGCCAACGTCCTGACTTTC
TRBJ2-1 NA NA TRBV19 CASDTGQASYNEQFF TGTGCCAGCGACACGGGACAAGCTTCATACAATGAGCAGTTCTTC
TRBJ1-5 NA NA TRBV28 CASRGGNQPQHF TGTGCCAGCAGGGGGGGTAATCAGCCCCAGCATTTT
TRBJ2-2 NA NA TRBV30 CAWRVQGGTGELFF TGTGCCTGGAGAGTTCAAGGGGGCACCGGGGAGCTGTTTTTT
TRBJ1-5 NA TRBD1 TRBV2 CASRETGVGNQPQHF TGTGCCAGCAGAGAAACAGGGGTAGGAAATCAGCCCCAGCATTTT
TRBJ2-1 NA NA TRBV2 CASRPRLENEQFF TGTGCCAGCCGACCAAGACTAGAAAATGAGCAGTTCTTC
TRBJ2-1 few NA TRBV6-5 CASSYSLRVYNEQFF TGTGCCAGCAGTTACTCGCTCAGGGTCTACAATGAGCAGTTCTTC
TRBJ2-7 NA TRBD1 TRBV5-1 CASSQIPTGGGIIEQYF TGCGCCAGCAGCCAAATCCCCACAGGGGGCGGTATAATCGAGCAGTACTTC
TRBJ1-2 NA NA TRBV4-1 CASSQESRATYGYTF TGCGCCAGCAGCCAAGAATCCAGGGCGACATATGGCTACACCTTC
TRBJ1-4 NA NA TRBV5-5 CASSLLLGEKLFF TGTGCCAGCAGCTTGCTCTTGGGCGAAAAACTGTTTTTT
TRBJ2-2 few NA TRBV21-1 CASSTDHRGELF TGTGCCAGCAGCACGGACCACAGGGGAGAGCTTTTC
TRBJ2-3 NA NA TRBV6-5 CATKQQLSDTQYF TGTGCCACCAAACAGCAGCTATCCGATACGCAGTATTTT
TRBJ2-3 once TRBD2 TRBV15 CATSRGLAGSTDTQYF TGTGCCACCAGCAGGGGTCTAGCGGGAAGCACAGATACGCAGTATTTT
TRBJ1-6 NA NA TRBV25-1 CATSLFGGNSPLHF TGTGCCACCAGTTTGTTTGGAGGTAATTCACCCCTCCACTTT
TRBJ1-1 NA NA TRBV14 CASSQFSGAEAFF TGTGCCAGCAGCCAATTCTCAGGGGCTGAAGCTTTCTTT
TRBJ2-1 NA NA TRBV5-4 CASSTDPAGEQFF TGTGCCAGCAGCACGGACCCTGCAGGGGAGCAGTTCTTC
TRBJ1-1 NA TRBD1 TRBV6-1 CASSEGQGGRQAFF TGTGCCAGCAGTGAAGGACAGGGGGGACGTCAAGCTTTCTTT
TRBJ1-5 NA NA TRBV11-3 CASSLKQGDF TGTGCCAGCAGCTTAAAACAGGGAGATTTT
TRBJ1-5 NA NA TRBV7-2 CASSLKSGGFLQPQHF TGTGCCAGCAGCTTAAAGTCGGGGGGCTTTCTTCAGCCCCAGCATTTT
TRBJ2-1 NA NA TRBV18 CASSPAQGGEQFF TGTGCCAGCTCACCGGCGCAGGGGGGTGAGCAGTTCTTC
TRBJ1-1 NA NA TRBV10-3 CAISASFRGENTEAFF TGTGCCATCAGTGCTTCATTCCGGGGAGAGAACACTGAAGCTTTCTTT
TRBJ1-2 NA NA TRBV18 CASSPLGTSYGYTF TGTGCCAGCTCACCATTAGGGACATCCTATGGCTACACCTTC
TRBJ2-1 NA TRBD2 TRBV30 CAWSRRTSGREDEQFF TGTGCCTGGAGTCGCCGGACTAGCGGGAGAGAGGATGAGCAGTTCTTC
TRBJ1-2 NA TRBD1 TRBV11-2 CASSLGDRTYGYTF TGTGCCAGCAGCTTAGGGGACAGGACCTATGGCTACACCTTC
TRBJ1-1 once NA TRBV27 CASGYRVNTEAFF TGTGCCAGCGGTTACAGGGTGAACACTGAAGCTTTCTTT
TRBJ2-1 NA TRBD1 TRBV28 CASYRTGPYNEQFF TGTGCCAGCTACCGGACAGGCCCCTACAATGAGCAGTTCTTC
TRBJ1-2 once NA TRBV6-6 CASEDAGADGYTF TGTGCCAGCGAGGACGCCGGAGCGGATGGCTACACCTTC
TRBJ2-6 NA TRBD1 TRBV19 CASSDRASGANVLTF TGTGCCAGTAGTGACAGGGCCTCTGGGGCCAACGTCCTGACTTTC
TRBJ1-3 NA TRBD1 TRBV27 CASRRQGASGNTIYF TGTGCCAGCAGGAGACAGGGTGCCTCTGGAAACACCATATATTTT
TRBJ1-4 NA NA TRBV2 CASARGRVFEKLFF TGTGCCAGCGCCCGGGGGAGGGTTTTTGAAAAACTGTTTTTT
TRBJ1-2 NA TRBD1 TRBV4-3 CASSQRGTGENYGYTF TGCGCCAGCAGCCAACGGGGGACAGGGGAGAACTATGGCTACACCTTC
TRBJ1-3 NA NA TRBV6-1 CASSEVSGGLFLSSGNTIYF TGTGCCAGCAGTGAAGTATCCGGGGGTCTGTTCCTTTCCTCTGGAAACACCATATATTTT
TRBJ1-1 NA NA TRBV7-9 CASSLGIEAFF TGTGCCAGCAGCCTCGGGATAGAAGCTTTCTTT
TRBJ2-3 NA NA TRBV28 CASSLQGHSTDTQYF TGTGCCAGCAGTTTGCAGGGGCACAGCACAGATACGCAGTATTTT
TRBJ1-2 once NA TRBV7-9 CASGGPADGYTF TGTGCCAGCGGAGGGCCCGCGGATGGCTACACCTTC
TRBJ2-7 NA TRBD2 TRBV5-1 CASSLTSGRVNEQYF TGCGCCAGCAGCCTGACTAGCGGGAGAGTTAACGAGCAGTACTTC
TRBJ1-4 few TRBD1 TRBV9 CASRGQDNEKLFF TGTGCCAGCAGGGGACAGGATAATGAAAAACTGTTTTTT
TRBJ2-5 NA NA TRBV6-1 CASKGLVRGETQYF TGTGCCAGCAAAGGCCTGGTCCGAGGGGAGACCCAGTACTTC
TRBJ2-3 NA TRBD1 TRBV13 CASSPRQGLRDTQYF TGTGCCAGCAGCCCGCGACAGGGGTTAAGAGATACGCAGTATTTT